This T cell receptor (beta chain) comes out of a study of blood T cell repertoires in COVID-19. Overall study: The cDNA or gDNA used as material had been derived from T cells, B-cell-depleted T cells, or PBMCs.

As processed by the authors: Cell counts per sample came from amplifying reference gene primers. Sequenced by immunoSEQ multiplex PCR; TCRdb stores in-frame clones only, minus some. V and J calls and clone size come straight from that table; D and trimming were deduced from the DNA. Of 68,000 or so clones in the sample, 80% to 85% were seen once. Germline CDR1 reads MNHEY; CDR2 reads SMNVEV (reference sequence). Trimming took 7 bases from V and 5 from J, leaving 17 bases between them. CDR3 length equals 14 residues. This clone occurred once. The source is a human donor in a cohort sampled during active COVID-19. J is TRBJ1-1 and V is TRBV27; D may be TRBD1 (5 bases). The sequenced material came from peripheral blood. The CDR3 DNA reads TGTGCCAGCACCGCCGGTCACCGGGGGACTGAAGCTTTCTTT. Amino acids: CASTAGHRGTEAFF.